These 30 T cell receptor beta chains were sequenced from one sample in a study of blood T cell repertoires in COVID-19. TCRdb's table, derived via immunoSEQ multiplex PCR, lists solely in-frame clones and lacks some. The repertoire consists of about 250,000 clones, with 81% occurring once and the leading ten covering approximately 7.9%. The sequenced sample consisted of peripheral blood. Source of these receptors: an elderly woman with acute or convalescent COVID-19.

Regarding this clone: The sample contains more than one DNA sequence encoding this CDR3. The gene calls are TRBV5-8 and TRBJ1-5; D uncertain. This CDR3 is built from 12 residues. V was cut by 2 bases and J by 5 bases, with 5 bases left in between. Germline lookup yields CDR1 SGHTS and CDR2 YDEGEE. Here the CDR3 DNA reads TGTGCCAGCAGCTTCCGAGATCAGCCCCAGCATTTT. This gives the protein CASSFRDQPQHF.

The chain is built from TRBV20-1 and TRBJ1-1; tentatively, D is TRBD1 (6 bases). Germline CDR1 DFQATT, CDR2 SNEGSKA (reference sequence). V gave up 6 bases and J gave up 7 bases, with 12 bases separating them. This CDR3 comprises 11 residues. The CDR3 region is CSASRGIEAFF. CDR3 sequence (DNA): TGCAGTGCCAGCAGGGGAATTGAAGCTTTCTTT.

The gene calls are TRBV4-1 and TRBJ1-5; D possibly corresponds to TRBD1 (5 bases). V lost 1 base and J 4 bases, leaving 11 bases between the germline ends. The CDR3 consists of 15 residues. Germline CDR1 reads MGHRA; CDR2 reads YSYEKL. The chain's CDR3 is CASSQGGTHNQPQHF. The CDR3, as DNA: TGCGCCAGCAGCCAAGGCGGGACTCATAATCAGCCCCAGCATTTT.

DNA of the CDR3: TGTGCCAGCTCACCATCAGGTTCCATCTACGAGCAGTACTTC. It specifies CASSPSGSIYEQYF. V usage is TRBV18 and J usage is TRBJ2-7; D call uncertain. Germline loops: CDR1 KGHSH, CDR2 LQKENI. This CDR3 comprises 14 residues. V was trimmed by 2 bases and J by 3 bases, leaving 11 bases between them.

The chain has TRBV3-1 (or the pseudogene TRBV3-2) and TRBJ1-6; D gene unclear. Trimming removed 5 bases from V and 8 bases from J, with 16 bases in between. The length of the CDR3 is 15 residues. Germline V gene lookup returns CDR1 LGHDT and CDR2 YNNKEL (reference sequence). CDR3 sequence reads: CASSASLTADSPLHF. The CDR3 DNA is TGTGCCAGCAGCGCAAGCCTAACAGCGGATTCACCCCTCCACTTT.

The J gene is TRBJ2-2, the V gene TRBV19; 11 positions match TRBD1. Germline V gene sequence: CDR1 LNHDA, CDR2 SQIVND (reference sequence). The CDR3 sequence is 17 residues long. V was pared by 1 base and J by 4 bases, with 5 bases of the junction left unmatched. CDR3 nucleotide sequence: TGTGCCAGTAGTATAGGTTCCGGGACAGGGGGCACCGGGGAGCTGTTTTTT. Translating gives CASSIGSGTGGTGELFF.

This clone has just one count. The gene calls are TRBV7-2 and TRBJ1-6; no clear D. V was trimmed by 1 base and J by 8 bases, leaving 6 bases between them. Germline V gene sequence: CDR1 SGHTA, CDR2 FQGNSA. The length of the CDR3 is 13 residues. CDR3 residues: CASSLVSHSPLHF. DNA for the CDR3: TGTGCCAGCAGCTTAGTTTCTCATTCACCCCTCCACTTT.

The chain couples TRBV6-6 to TRBJ1-1; unclear D gene. Trimming pared 10 bases from V and 5 bases from J, leaving 11 bases between. CDR3 length: 11 residues. From germline, CDR1 is MNHNY and CDR2 SVGAGI (reference sequence). CDR3: CATKRETEAFF. As DNA, the CDR3 is TGTGCCACCAAAAGGGAGACTGAAGCTTTCTTT.

The J gene is TRBJ2-6, the V gene TRBV5-1; 7 bases agree with TRBD2. After removal of 1 base from V and 12 bases from J, the junction contained 13 bases not matched to a gene. Germline CDR1 and CDR2: SGHRS and YFSETQ. The CDR3 is 16 residues long. CDR3 sequence (DNA): TGCGCCAGCAGCTTGCCCGGGACTACCCATGATGTCGTCCTGACTTTC. The encoded protein is CASSLPGTTHDVVLTF.

V gene TRBV10-1 combines with J gene TRBJ2-7, with 7 bases that match TRBD2. V dropped 5 bases and J dropped 9; count of bases not matched to a gene: 13. Germline V gene data show CDR1 as WNHNN and CDR2 as SYGVQD (reference sequence). The length of the CDR3 is 14 residues. The CDR3 here is CASSSAGSASGQYF. In DNA, the CDR3 is TGCGCCAGCAGTTCAGCGGGATCCGCTTCCGGGCAGTACTTC.

The rearrangement uses TRBV3-1 (or the pseudogene TRBV3-2) and TRBJ1-5, with TRBD1 identical over 8 bases. Per the germline V gene, CDR1 is LGHDT and CDR2 is YNNKEL (reference sequence). J was trimmed by 7 bases and V by 4 bases; bases with no gene match: 9. The CDR3 loop spans 15 amino acids. The CDR3 loop reads CASSRGQGEEQPQHF. CDR3 DNA sequence: TGTGCCAGCAGCCGAGGACAGGGCGAGGAGCAGCCCCAGCATTTT.

This chain links TRBV2 with TRBJ2-1; 7 nucleotides match TRBD2. In germline, CDR1 is SNHLY, CDR2 FYNNEI. V lost 4 bases and J lost 0; bases outside the gene matches: 3. The CDR3 is 15 amino acids. CDR3 DNA: TGTGCCAGCAGTGTTACGGGGGGCTCCTACAATGAGCAGTTCTTC. Its protein is CASSVTGGSYNEQFF.

The CDR3: CASSSSGGLAFF. CDR3 nucleotide sequence: TGTGCCAGCAGTTCCTCAGGGGGCTTAGCTTTCTTT. This chain links TRBV27 with TRBJ1-1; TRBD1 matches at 8 bases. CDR3 length: 12 amino acids. CDR1 MNHEY and CDR2 SMNVEV come from the germline V gene (reference sequence). The trim removed 4 bases at V and 10 bases at J, leaving 5 bases unmatched.

This chain links TRBV28 with TRBJ1-1; D ambiguous. With 2 bases removed from V and 4 bases from J, the gap between germline ends came to 11 bases. Germline lookup yields CDR1 MDHEN and CDR2 SYDVKM. The CDR3 is 14 amino acids. The DNA of the CDR3 is TGTGCCAGCAGTTTAGGGAGATCAGGCACTGAAGCTTTCTTT. Translation gives CASSLGRSGTEAFF. Full variable domain (rest looked up from reference TRBV28 and TRBJ1-1): DVKVTQSSRYLVKRTGEKVFLECVQDMDHENMFWYRQDPGLGLRLIYFSYDVKMKEKGDIPEGYSVSREKKERFSLILESASTNQTSMYLCASSLGRSGTEAFFGQGTRLTVV.

CDR3 protein: CASSSTGQGDNEQFF. CDR3 coding DNA: TGCGCCAGCAGTTCCACCGGACAGGGAGACAATGAGCAGTTCTTC. The chain couples TRBV5-1 to TRBJ2-1; 8 bases align to TRBD1. The CDR3 length is 15 residues. The germline CDR1 and CDR2 sequences are SGHRS and YFSETQ. J lost 5 bases, V lost 5 bases, and 9 bases had no gene match.

CDR3 loop: CASSLGTGANGSPLHF. The CDR3 DNA reads as TGTGCCAGCAGCTTAGGGACAGGGGCTAATGGTTCACCCCTCCACTTT. V gene TRBV7-2 combines with J gene TRBJ1-6; TRBD1 agrees at 9 bases. V dropped 1 base and J dropped 9; count of bases not matched to a gene: 7. Germline V gene data show CDR1 as SGHTA and CDR2 as FQGNSA. The CDR3 consists of 16 residues.

This rearrangement joins TRBV6-6 to TRBJ2-2, with TRBD1 as a possible D gene (6 bases). Germline values: CDR1 MNHNY, CDR2 SVGAGI (reference sequence). The CDR3 has 15 amino acids. The germline V and J ends were trimmed by 5 bases and 2 bases, with 12 bases remaining between them. This chain's CDR3 is CASSPEDRNTGELFF. Here the CDR3 DNA reads TGTGCCAGCAGTCCCGAGGACAGAAACACCGGGGAGCTGTTTTTT.

The genes are TRBV6-6 and TRBJ2-7; 8 bases fit TRBD2. The CDR3 totals 14 residues. The ends lost 5 bases at V and 5 bases at J; junction bases unmatched: 8. CDR1 MNHNY and CDR2 SVGAGI come from the germline V gene (reference sequence). In DNA, the CDR3 is TGTGCCAGCAGTCCCTTAGGACTAGCCAACGAGCAGTACTTC. Its protein product is CASSPLGLANEQYF.

This clone came up once. CDR3 residues: CASSITGVAETQYF. The CDR3 DNA reads TGTGCCAGTAGTATCACGGGAGTAGCAGAGACCCAGTACTTC. This chain joins TRBV19 and TRBJ2-5, with TRBD2 as a possible D gene (6 bases). The germline CDR1 and CDR2 sequences are LNHDA and SQIVND (reference sequence). The CDR3 totals 14 residues. With 3 bases removed from V and 4 bases from J, the gap between germline ends came to 12 bases. Filled out from reference TRBV19 and TRBJ2-5, the complete variable domain reads DGGITQSPKYLFRKEGQNVTLSCEQNLNHDAMYWYRQDPGQGLRLIYYSQIVNDFQKGDIAEGYSVSREKKESFPLTVTSAQKNPTAFYLCASSITGVAETQYFGPGTRLLVL.

The chain recombines TRBV11-2 with TRBJ2-5, with 7 bases identical to TRBD2. Germline V gene data show CDR1 as SGHAT and CDR2 as FQNNGV. V gave up 5 bases and J gave up 3 bases; unmatched junction bases: 6. This CDR3 spans 14 amino acids. The CDR3: CASSPAGIEETQYF. CDR3 nucleotide sequence: TGTGCCAGCAGCCCAGCGGGGATTGAAGAGACCCAGTACTTC.

This rearrangement joins TRBV20-1 to TRBJ2-7, with TRBD1 identical over 9 bases. V shed 3 bases, J shed 2 bases, and the junction held 8 bases outside the gene matches. This CDR3 has 15 residues. The germline V gene encodes CDR1 DFQATT and CDR2 SNEGSKA (reference sequence). Here the CDR3 reads CSASSGQGIAYEQYF. The CDR3 region has the DNA TGCAGTGCTAGTTCCGGACAGGGGATCGCCTACGAGCAGTACTTC.

This sequence joins TRBV9 and TRBJ2-1, with D possibly TRBD1 on 5 matching bases. Trimming took off 3 bases at V and 4 bases at J, with 8 bases between the two ends. The germline V gene has CDR1 SGDLS and CDR2 YYNGEE. The CDR3 length is 13 residues. The CDR3 spells CASSGGTYNEQFF. The CDR3 DNA reads as TGTGCCAGCAGCGGGGGCACTTACAATGAGCAGTTCTTC.

The genes are TRBV28 and TRBJ2-3; TRBD1 matches 11 bases. After removal of 5 bases from V and 1 base from J, the junction contained 14 bases not matched to a gene. The CDR3 runs to 19 residues. The germline CDR1 and CDR2 sequences are MDHEN and SYDVKM. The CDR3 spells CASSLTGTGGSGGTDTQYF. The CDR3 coding sequence is TGTGCCAGCAGTCTTACCGGGACAGGGGGGTCGGGTGGCACAGATACGCAGTATTTT.

The rearrangement joins TRBV6-1 to TRBJ1-1; possibly TRBD1 for D (5 bases). CDR3 length equals 14 residues. V was clipped by 3 bases and J by 8 bases, with 16 bases between them. Germline V CDR1 and CDR2: MNHNS, SASEGT. CDR3 DNA sequence: TGTGCCAGCAGTGAGGCTGCGGGGGGAGGGGAAGCTTTCTTT. This gives the protein CASSEAAGGGEAFF.

This CDR3 reads CASSLRGSYNEQFF. CDR3 nucleotide sequence: TGTGCCAGCAGCCTAAGGGGGTCCTACAATGAGCAGTTCTTC. This rearrangement joins TRBV5-4 to TRBJ2-1, with D maybe TRBD1 (6 bases). CDR3 length: 14 amino acids. Trimming shortened V by 4 bases and J by 1 base, and 9 bases separated the two germline ends. The germline V gene has CDR1 SGHNT and CDR2 YYREEE (reference sequence).

This chain links TRBV25-1 with TRBJ1-2; D is undetermined. Germline values: CDR1 MGHDK, CDR2 SYGVNS. This CDR3 is built from 12 residues. The germline V and J ends were trimmed by 6 bases and 4 bases, with 9 bases remaining between them. The CDR3 is CASREGSYGYTF. CDR3 nucleotides: TGTGCCAGCAGAGAGGGCTCCTATGGCTACACCTTC.

The V and J genes are TRBV6-5 and TRBJ1-1; possibly TRBD1 for D (6 bases). The germline V gene encodes CDR1 MNHEY and CDR2 SVGAGI. This CDR3 spans 15 amino acids. The V end lost 7 bases, the J end lost 3 bases, and 18 bases lay between the germline ends. The CDR3 DNA is TGTGCCAGCACCCAGGCGGGGGGCGGGTACACTGAAGCTTTCTTT. It encodes CASTQAGGGYTEAFF.

This chain joins TRBV7-9 and TRBJ2-4; TRBD2 might be the D (5 bases). CDR3 length: 15 amino acids. V lost 2 bases and J 6 bases, leaving 14 bases between the germline ends. Germline CDR1 reads SEHNR; CDR2 reads FQNEAQ (reference sequence). The CDR3 loop reads CASSLFQAGVNIQYF. The CDR3 DNA sequence: TGTGCCAGCAGCTTATTTCAGGCGGGTGTAAACATTCAGTACTTC.

This chain connects TRBV5-1 to TRBJ1-2; 7 positions agree with TRBD1. This CDR3 region has 15 residues. In germline, CDR1 is SGHRS, CDR2 YFSETQ. J was trimmed by 1 base and V by 4 bases; bases with no gene match: 7. CDR3 DNA sequence: TGCGCCAGCAGCAACGGACAGGCGCGTAACTATGGCTACACCTTC. It yields the protein CASSNGQARNYGYTF.

V usage is TRBV15 and J usage is TRBJ2-5, with TRBD1 identical over 8 bases. Germline-derived CDR1 and CDR2 are LNHNV and YYDKDF (reference sequence). The CDR3 is 15 residues long. J lost 5 bases, V lost 0 bases, and 5 bases had no gene match. CDR3 bases: TGTGCCACCAGCAGAGAGGCGGACAGGGACGAGACCCAGTACTTC. Translating it yields CATSREADRDETQYF. Looking up the rest from reference TRBV15 and TRBJ2-5 gives the full variable domain: DAMVIQNPRYQVTQFGKPVTLSCSQTLNHNVMYWYQQKSSQAPKLLFHYYDKDFNNEADTPDNFQSRRPNTSFCFLDIRSPGLGDTAMYLCATSREADRDETQYFGPGTRLLVL.